These 29 T cell receptor beta chains originate from one sample sequenced in a study of regulatory T cells in long-lasting Graves disease. iRepertoire HTBI primers and Arm-PCR of CDR3 regions built TCR beta libraries. TCRdb re-called the multiplex PCR reads with MiXCR, one entry per CDR3 protein. Here the sample spans about 290,000 distinct CDR3 sequences, roughly 21% being singletons. Time point noted: persistent/refractory GD, antithyroid drugs over 5 years with positive TRAb. Following extraction of RNA from PBMCs, that RNA was used to make the TCR library. This sample comprised peripheral blood mononuclear cells (PBMCs), obtained when the disease was refractory, from a patient treated with antithyroid drugs. The source of these receptors is a female donor with Graves disease.

This clonotype appeared many times. The genes are TRBV3-1 and TRBJ2-7; 8 bases align to TRBD2. Germline CDR1 LGHDT, CDR2 YNNKEL (reference sequence). This CDR3 is 13 amino acids long. V lost 2 bases, J lost 3 bases, and 0 bases stayed unmatched. The CDR3 loop reads CASSQLAGYEQYF. In DNA, the CDR3 is TGTGCCAGCAGCCAACTAGCGGGCTACGAGCAGTACTTC.

There are a few counts of this clonotype. The chain uses TRBV11-3 and TRBJ2-3; 9 positions match TRBD1. The germline V gene encodes CDR1 SGHNT and CDR2 YENEEA. V dropped 5 bases and J dropped 3; count of bases not matched to a gene: 6. The CDR3 totals 15 residues. The CDR3 nucleotides read TGTGCCAGCAGCCCGGGACAGGGATTTACAGATACGCAGTATTTT. It is translated as CASSPGQGFTDTQYF.

This clonotype occurred a few times. The gene calls are TRBV7-8 and TRBJ2-5; D possibly corresponds to TRBD1 (6 bases). The CDR3 loop spans 16 amino acids. Germline assignment: CDR1 SGHVS and CDR2 FQNEAQ. Trimming took off 4 bases at V and 1 base at J, with 16 bases between the two ends. CDR3 nucleotides: TGTGCCAGCAGCTGGGGGACAAGTGGGGCCCAAGAGACCCAGTACTTC. It translates to CASSWGTSGAQETQYF.

The DNA for the CDR3 is TGTGCCAGCAGTCCCGTAGGGGCCTCTAATGAAAAACTGTTTTTT. Translation: CASSPVGASNEKLFF. The chain employs TRBV28 and TRBJ1-4; D possibly corresponds to TRBD1 (5 bases). The CDR3 spans 15 residues. Trimming shortened V by 5 bases and J by 3 bases, and 13 bases separated the two germline ends. Germline loops: CDR1 MDHEN, CDR2 SYDVKM.

The chain recombines TRBV30 with TRBJ2-5, with D possibly matching TRBD1 (6 bases). This CDR3 is built from 14 residues. Trimming pared 5 bases from V and 2 bases from J, leaving 15 bases between. Germline V CDR1 and CDR2: GTSNPN, SVGIG (reference sequence). CDR3 loop: CAWSEDRTQETQYF. CDR3 DNA sequence: TGTGCCTGGTCCGAAGACAGGACGCAAGAGACCCAGTACTTC.

The chain combines TRBV10-3 with TRBJ2-2; D might be TRBD1 (5 bases). V dropped 4 bases and J dropped 1 base, with 7 bases sitting between them. CDR3 length equals 14 residues. Germline V CDR1 and CDR2: ENHRY, SYGVKD. The CDR3 DNA follows: TGTGCCATCAGTGGACAGCAGAACACCGGGGAGCTGTTTTTT. Translating gives CAISGQQNTGELFF.

This clonotype occurred a few times. The chain combines TRBV4-1 with TRBJ1-3; D gene uncertain. This CDR3 comprises 18 residues. Germline V CDR1 and CDR2: MGHRA, YSYEKL. Between the trimmed V and J ends, which lost 0 bases and 0 bases, there was a span of 15 bases. The CDR3 is CASSQDREGWISGNTIYF. The CDR3 DNA reads as TGCGCCAGCAGCCAAGATCGCGAAGGTTGGATCTCTGGAAACACCATATATTTT.

The chain employs TRBV4-1 and TRBJ2-7; D may be TRBD1 or TRBD2 (5 bases each). Per the germline V gene, CDR1 is MGHRA and CDR2 is YSYEKL. This CDR3 contains 21 residues. Trimming stripped 1 base from V and 6 bases from J, with 34 bases between. The CDR3 DNA reads as TGCGCCAGCAGCCAAGCTCCCCCTTATGATGTAGGGGCGGTCAAGAGGGGCGAGCAGTACTTC. Its translation is CASSQAPPYDVGAVKRGEQYF.

This clonotype turned up a few times. The rearrangement links TRBV10-3 to TRBJ2-7; 9 nucleotides align to TRBD2. CDR3 length: 16 amino acids. Germline loops: CDR1 ENHRY, CDR2 SYGVKD. V gave up 0 bases and J gave up 6 bases; unmatched junction bases: 9. The CDR3 is CAISESFVAGAPEQYF. Written as DNA, the CDR3 is TGTGCCATCAGTGAGTCCTTCGTAGCGGGAGCCCCCGAGCAGTACTTC.

This clonotype was counted at least ten times. The V call is TRBV11-2, the J call TRBJ2-7; weak D call: TRBD1 (6 bases). V lost 5 bases and J 2 bases, leaving 10 bases between the germline ends. The CDR3 runs 13 residues. The germline gives CDR1 SGHAT, CDR2 FQNNGV. The CDR3 bases are TGTGCCAGCAGCGACCGGGACACCTACGAGCAGTACTTC. This sequence encodes CASSDRDTYEQYF.

This clonotype occurred many times. Here the CDR3 reads CASSLTRGREKLFF. The CDR3 nucleotides are TGTGCCAGCAGTTTAACCAGGGGGCGTGAAAAACTGTTTTTT. The chain links TRBV27 to TRBJ1-4; TRBD1 matches at 8 bases. J gave up 7 bases and V 2 bases, and 3 bases lay outside the gene matches. CDR1 and CDR2 from the germline V gene are MNHEY and SMNVEV (reference sequence). This CDR3 has 14 residues.

The gene calls are TRBV6-1 and TRBJ2-2; no definite D call. CDR1 is MNHNS, CDR2 SASEGT, per germline. V was clipped by 6 bases and J by 8 bases, with 10 bases between them. The CDR3 is 12 residues long. CDR3 loop: CASRPGSGELFF. Here the CDR3 DNA reads TGTGCCAGCAGGCCCGGCAGTGGGGAGCTGTTTTTT.

This clonotype was seen many times. This chain joins TRBV12-3 or TRBV12-4 and TRBJ2-2; maybe TRBD2 (5 bases). This CDR3 spans 15 amino acids. V was pared by 2 bases and J by 1 base, with 8 bases between. CDR3 sequence: CASSLYGKNTGELFF. As DNA, the CDR3 is TGTGCCAGCAGTTTATACGGGAAGAACACCGGGGAGCTGTTTTTT.

V gene TRBV6-1 combines with J gene TRBJ1-5; no clear D gene. CDR1 and CDR2 (germline): MNHNS, SASEGT. The CDR3 is 10 residues long. Trimming removed 8 bases from V and 6 bases from J, with 5 bases in between. DNA of the CDR3: TGTGCCAGCGCCGGTCAGCCCCAGCATTTT. It specifies CASAGQPQHF.

This clonotype was counted many times. The J gene is TRBJ1-1, the V gene TRBV7-2; 7 bases match TRBD1. After removal of 5 bases from V and 5 bases from J, the junction contained 5 bases not matched to a gene. Germline CDR1 reads SGHTA; CDR2 reads FQGNSA. The CDR3 is 13 amino acids. This chain's CDR3 is CASSPLQGTEAFF. CDR3 in DNA: TGTGCCAGCAGCCCTCTACAGGGGACTGAAGCTTTCTTT.

Points on this clonotype: Being one base from a much bigger clone, this may be a read error. The CDR3 here is CATSDRVSYEQYF. The CDR3, as DNA: TGTGCCACCAGCGACCGGGTCTCCTACGAGCAGTACTTC. The chain has TRBV15 and TRBJ2-7, with no clear D. The CDR3 length is 13 residues. Between the trimmed V and J ends, which lost 5 bases and 0 bases, there was a span of 8 bases. Germline CDR1 is LNHNV and CDR2 is YYDKDF (reference sequence).

J is TRBJ2-1 and V is TRBV27, with D maybe TRBD1 (6 bases). The V and J ends lost 6 bases and 1 base respectively, with 10 bases between them. The germline gives CDR1 MNHEY, CDR2 SMNVEV (reference sequence). The CDR3 is 14 residues long. CDR3 loop: CASSPGVSYNEQFF. The CDR3 nucleotides read TGTGCCAGCAGCCCAGGGGTATCCTACAATGAGCAGTTCTTC.

V usage is TRBV29-1 and J usage is TRBJ2-7; unclear D gene. Looked up from germline, CDR1 is SQVTM and CDR2 is ANQGSEA. This CDR3 spans 12 amino acids. V lost 5 bases, J lost 1 base, and 9 bases lay in between. The CDR3 sequence is CSVFLGSYEQYF. Written as DNA, the CDR3 is TGCAGCGTTTTTTTGGGGTCCTACGAGCAGTACTTC.

The CDR3 region is CASIGRGTGELFF. As DNA, the CDR3 is TGTGCCAGCATAGGGAGAGGAACCGGGGAGCTGTTTTTT. This sequence joins TRBV25-1 and TRBJ2-2; TRBD2 is a possible D gene (5 bases). CDR1 MGHDK and CDR2 SYGVNS come from the germline V gene. The V gene lost 7 bases and the J gene lost 5 bases, with 11 bases spanning the gap. The CDR3 has 13 residues.

This clonotype was counted at least ten times. The chain combines TRBV28 with TRBJ1-2; D perhaps matches TRBD1 (6 bases). This CDR3 contains 15 residues. Trimming removed 4 bases from V and 6 bases from J, with 18 bases in between. Germline V gene data show CDR1 as MDHEN and CDR2 as SYDVKM. The CDR3 sequence is CASSSPGGGRDGYTF. In DNA form, the CDR3 reads TGTGCCAGCAGTTCCCCTGGGGGGGGGCGGGATGGCTACACCTTC.

This clonotype has only a few counts. V gene TRBV20-1 combines with J gene TRBJ1-1, with TRBD1 matching over 7 bases. From germline, CDR1 is DFQATT and CDR2 SNEGSKA (reference sequence). The V and J ends lost 6 bases and 6 bases, in that order; junction bases with no gene match: 13. CDR3 length: 14 amino acids. The CDR3 reads CSARTDRVGPEAFF. The CDR3 region has the DNA TGCAGTGCCAGAACAGACAGGGTTGGCCCTGAAGCTTTCTTT.

V is TRBV3-1 and J is TRBJ2-3, with unresolved D. The germline gives CDR1 LGHDT, CDR2 YNNKEL (reference sequence). The germline V and J ends were trimmed by 5 bases and 0 bases, with 18 bases remaining between them. This CDR3 is built from 17 residues. CDR3 sequence (DNA): TGTGCCAGCAGCACCCACCGAGGAAGTCTGAGCACAGATACGCAGTATTTT. Protein sequence: CASSTHRGSLSTDTQYF.

This clonotype has a count of ten or more. The genes are TRBV5-1 and TRBJ2-7; D may correspond to TRBD1 or TRBD2 (6 bases each). V was trimmed by 0 bases and J by 5 bases, leaving 15 bases between them. CDR1 and CDR2 from the germline V gene are SGHRS and YFSETQ. This CDR3 is 15 amino acids long. The CDR3 sequence: CASSLVGGPTDEQYF. DNA for the CDR3: TGCGCCAGCAGCTTGGTGGGGGGCCCCACCGACGAGCAGTACTTC.

A note on this clonotype: This may be a read error: a much more frequent sequence differs by one nucleotide. The genes are TRBV10-3 and TRBJ1-2; 7 bases line up with TRBD1. CDR3 size: 11 residues. CDR1 and CDR2 (germline): ENHRY, SYGVKD. In nucleotides, the CDR3 is TGTGCCAATCGGGACAGCTATGGCCACACCTTC. As protein: CANRDSYGHTF.

The chain has TRBV6-5 and TRBJ2-2, with D unresolved. The CDR3 is 19 residues long. V shed 0 bases and J shed 4 bases, with 21 bases lying between them. CDR1 is MNHEY, CDR2 SVGAGI, per germline. The CDR3 DNA is TGTGCCAGCAGTTACTCGGGGTACGGAACCCGAGGACGCACCGGGGAGCTGTTTTTT. This sequence encodes CASSYSGYGTRGRTGELFF.

Many counts were recorded for this clonotype. V is TRBV6-1 and J is TRBJ1-5; D remains ambiguous. The V end was cut by 6 bases, the J end by 4 bases, with 10 bases between. The CDR3 length is 13 residues. CDR1 is MNHNS and CDR2 is SASEGT in the germline V gene. The CDR3 coding sequence is TGTGCCAGCAGACGGAACGGGAATCAGCCCCAGCATTTT. This gives the protein CASRRNGNQPQHF.

This clonotype was seen a handful of times. The J gene is TRBJ2-6, the V gene TRBV2, with D tentatively TRBD1 (6 bases). The CDR3 totals 18 residues. V lost 6 bases and J lost 0, with 18 bases in between. CDR1 and CDR2 (germline): SNHLY, FYNNEI. The CDR3 protein is CASRAGQSFISGANVLTF. CDR3 nucleotides: TGTGCCAGCAGGGCTGGACAGTCTTTCATCTCTGGGGCCAACGTCCTGACTTTC.

This clonotype was seen a few times. This chain joins TRBV18 and TRBJ1-4, with no clear D. The CDR3 is 11 amino acids. V was pared by 2 bases and J by 8 bases, with 3 bases between. Looked up from germline, CDR1 is KGHSH and CDR2 is LQKENI. In DNA, the CDR3 is TGTGCCAGCTCACCAAGAGAAAAACTGTTTTTT. It translates to CASSPREKLFF.

This clonotype has just a few counts. A read error may be the cause here, since a much bigger clone is one base away. The J gene is TRBJ1-5, the V gene TRBV7-2; TRBD1 matches at 7 bases. J gave up 6 bases and V 5 bases, and 7 bases lay outside the gene matches. Germline loops: CDR1 SGHTA, CDR2 FQGNSA. CDR3 length: 14 amino acids. The CDR3 nucleotides read TGTGCCAGCAGCCGACAGGGTTTCGGTCAGCCCCAGCATTTT. Protein sequence: CASSRQGFGQPQHF.